The text below deals with one T cell receptor beta chain. Its matching antigen is unknown. A junction boundary mismatches the germline segment, possibly from a read error. Per the germline V gene, CDR1 is SGHRS and CDR2 is YFSETQ. This CDR3 is 17 amino acids long. The data are from a study of blood T cells in healthy people across ages. A sample-barcoded 5' primer and a J-beta primer mix were used in a second PCR of roughly 7 to 11 cycles. Every single cDNA molecule received a tag from a template-switch adaptor with 12 random nucleotides. Each CDR3 protein gets one entry after TCRdb re-called the 5' RACE reads with MiXCR. The sample lists under 1,000,000 distinct CDR3 sequences, 35% to 60% occurring once. Study-level findings and limits: Strong correlation linked observed beta diversity and percent naive T cells.

Ranging in age from about 6 to 95, the donors were healthy Caucasian individuals from Russia. Researchers isolated at least 6.5 million PBMCs per sample. This chain uses TRBV5-1 with TRBJ1-4, with D perhaps matching TRBD1 (5 bases). This sequence was found in a man at least 80 years old in good health. Material for sequencing was blood. Written as DNA, the CDR3 is TGCGCCAGCAGCTTGGCCAGGGCCGATATGGCTAATGAAAAGCTGTTTTTT. This gives the protein CASSLARADMANEKLFF.